Listed below are T cell receptor beta chains from one sample, sequenced in a study of T-cell reconstitution after alpha-beta-depleted transplantation in children. TCRdb passed the PCR reads through MiXCR, listing each CDR3 protein once. The profile covers 250,000 or so distinct CDR3 sequences, with 20% to 30% appearing a single time and more than 4.5% taken by the ten largest. Sequenced here: PBMCs, mostly from graft donor cells, sampled 360 days after TCRalphabeta/CD19-depleted stem cell transplant. Source of these receptors: a female patient aged 2-10 years who had a stem cell transplant for congenital amegakaryocytic thrombocytopenia, so the T cells may come from the graft donor. Both conserved end residues are part of each CDR3. The D gene is left open where the match is weak. Only part of the rows carry a size: once, few, many, or a class if the clone is expanded.

D,J,length,V,size,DNA,CDR3
.,TRBJ2-7,17,TRBV12-3/TRBV12-4,once,TGTGCCAGCAGTCACCCTTCGGTCCGCGGAGGGGGCTACGAGCAGTACTTC,CASSHPSVRGGGYEQYF
.,TRBJ2-2,11,TRBV10-3,.,TGTGCCATCAGGTCCTCCGGGGAGCTGTTTTTT,CAIRSSGELFF
TRBD1,TRBJ2-3,18,TRBV7-8,.,TGTGCCAGCAGCCGGGGACAGGGAGCTTTTGCTAGCACAGATACGCAGTATTTT,CASSRGQGAFASTDTQYF
.,TRBJ2-2,14,TRBV5-1,.,TGCGCCAGCAGCTTGGAAGCGAACACCGGGGAGCTGTTTTTT,CASSLEANTGELFF
TRBD2,TRBJ2-3,15,TRBV12-3/TRBV12-4,.,TGTGCCAGCAGTTCCGAGCGGGGGGGTGCCGATACGCAGTATTTT,CASSSERGGADTQYF
TRBD1,TRBJ1-2,15,TRBV3-1,few,TGTGCCAGCAGCGAAGGGGGAACAGGGGGTATAGGCTACACCTTC,CASSEGGTGGIGYTF
.,TRBJ2-5,13,TRBV5-1,few,TGCGCCAGCAGCATCGGGACTCAAGAGACCCAGTACTTC,CASSIGTQETQYF
TRBD1,TRBJ1-1,14,TRBV29-1,.,TGCAGCGTTGAAAACAGGGGAACGAACACTGAAGCTTTCTTT,CSVENRGTNTEAFF
.,TRBJ2-5,13,TRBV9,.,TGTGCCAGCAGCGTAGATGAAGGGGAGACCCAGTACTTC,CASSVDEGETQYF
TRBD1,TRBJ2-7,12,TRBV20-1,medium-sized,TGCAGTGCTACCAGGGGGCTAGACGAGCAGTACTTC,CSATRGLDEQYF
.,TRBJ2-7,12,TRBV20-1,few,TGCAGCGCAACAGATCGCTCCTACGAGCAGTACTTC,CSATDRSYEQYF
.,TRBJ2-1,14,TRBV5-6,.,TGTGCCAGCAGCTCGGGGGAACACTACAATGAGCAGTTCTTC,CASSSGEHYNEQFF
TRBD2,TRBJ2-5,13,TRBV12-3/TRBV12-4,.,TGTGCCAGCAGTCCCGGGACTAAGGAGACCCAGTACTTC,CASSPGTKETQYF
TRBD1,TRBJ2-2,17,TRBV20-1,.,TGCAGTGCTAGAGAGCGGACAGGCTCAGTATCGACCGGGGAGCTGTTTTTT,CSARERTGSVSTGELFF
TRBD2,TRBJ2-1,13,TRBV29-1,.,TGCAGCGTTTTACTAGCGACCTACAATGAGCAGTTCTTC,CSVLLATYNEQFF
.,TRBJ2-2,16,TRBV12-3/TRBV12-4,few,TGTGCCAGCAGTTTCGGTGGCAGGGCGGGCACCGGGGAGCTGTTTTTT,CASSFGGRAGTGELFF
.,TRBJ2-7,14,TRBV24-1,few,TGTGCCACCAGTGATGCCGGGACTTCCCTCGAGCAGTACTTC,CATSDAGTSLEQYF
TRBD2,TRBJ2-5,16,TRBV30,once,TGTGCCTGGAGTGTACGGTTAGCGGGGTGGGTTAAGACCCAGTACTTC,CAWSVRLAGWVKTQYF
.,TRBJ1-5,13,TRBV20-1,few,TGCAGTGCTTCAGACAGTGCCAATCAGCCCCAGCATTTT,CSASDSANQPQHF
.,TRBJ2-1,15,TRBV5-1,.,TGCGCCAGCAGCTTGGACGGTCCCACCTACAATGAGCAGTTCTTC,CASSLDGPTYNEQFF
.,TRBJ2-7,13,TRBV1,.,TGCACCAGCAGCCGTATTCGGGGCCCCGAGCAGTACTTC,CTSSRIRGPEQYF
.,TRBJ2-3,15,TRBV20-1,.,TGCAGTGCTAATATCAGACAGGGAGGGACAGATACGCAGTATTTT,CSANIRQGGTDTQYF
.,TRBJ2-7,15,TRBV9,.,TGTGCCAGCAGCGTAGACGGGACGTCAACCTACGAGCAGTACTTC,CASSVDGTSTYEQYF
.,TRBJ2-1,13,TRBV7-3,.,TGTGCCAGCAGCTTATTCTATGGCGATGAGCAGTTCTTC,CASSLFYGDEQFF
.,TRBJ1-5,15,TRBV4-1,many,TGCGCCAGCAGCAAACAGGAGATTAGCAATCAGCCCCAGCATTTT,CASSKQEISNQPQHF
.,TRBJ1-3,16,TRBV10-3,few,TGTGCCATCAGTGAGGGGGAGGGGCTCTCTGGAAACACCATATATTTT,CAISEGEGLSGNTIYF
.,TRBJ2-5,14,TRBV5-1,few,TGCGCCAGCAGCTTTCAGAGCTCACAAGAGACCCAGTACTTC,CASSFQSSQETQYF
.,TRBJ2-7,15,TRBV10-3,few,TGTGCCATCAGTGAAGGGGTGGTGGGCTCCTACGAGCAGTACTTC,CAISEGVVGSYEQYF
.,TRBJ1-2,15,TRBV4-2,.,TGTGCCAGCAGCCAAGAGGAGGGGCTCTACTATGGCTACACCTTC,CASSQEEGLYYGYTF